The T cell receptor beta chain under discussion was sequenced for a study of T-cell memory formation after mild COVID-19. Study information: TCR clusters were mostly donor specific.

Study observations and caveats: Nothing confirmed that second-wave clones peaking on day 37 were specific for SARS-CoV-2. Several responding clones turned up in pre-infection memory, indicating that cross-reactive memory may have taken part.

Using constant-segment primers, 5'RACE produced TCR alpha and TCR beta cDNA libraries carrying sample barcodes and UMIs. TCRdb re-derived calls from the 5' RACE reads in MiXCR, one entry per CDR3 protein. Here the sample spans 550,000 to 600,000 distinct CDR3 sequences, 17% being singletons. Trimming cost V 5 bases and J 4 bases, with 16 bases left between them. CDR3 length: 15 residues. There are a few counts of this clonotype. What it binds is not known. This receptor was taken from an adult woman who had mild COVID-19 (a few samples of this study predate the infection). Cell type and time point are not known. The specimen sequenced was PBMCs or a T cell subset sorted from them (not recorded which). The gene calls are TRBV12-3 or TRBV12-4 and TRBJ2-3; D not resolved. The CDR3 DNA reads as TGTGCCAGCAGTCCCGACACCCGATGGGCAGATACGCAGTATTTT. The encoded protein is CASSPDTRWADTQYF.